A single sample is the source of the 8 T cell receptor beta chains below, sequenced in a study of T cells after yellow fever vaccination. A single record per CDR3 protein comes from TCRdb applying MiXCR to the 5' RACE reads. The profile shows approximately 47,000 distinct CDR3 sequences, over 5.5% of them singletons. The sample consisted of PBMCs, either bulk or a sorted T-cell subset (CD4+, CD8+, memory, or dextramer-sorted; not recorded which), taken 45 days after the yellow fever booster vaccination. The source is a man aged 30-40 years who received the YFV17D yellow fever vaccine.

The chain joins TRBV4-2 to TRBJ1-2; D gene ambiguous. V dropped 0 bases and J dropped 8 bases, with 13 bases sitting between them. CDR1 and CDR2 (germline): LGHNA, YNFKEQ. The CDR3 sequence is 14 residues long. The chain's CDR3 is CASSQDPGSWGYTF. CDR3 nucleotide sequence: TGTGCCAGCAGCCAAGATCCGGGATCGTGGGGCTACACCTTC.

This clonotype was seen repeatedly, ten times or more. This rearrangement joins TRBV7-2 to TRBJ2-1; 14 positions match TRBD2. Germline lookup yields CDR1 SGHTA and CDR2 FQGNSA. V shed 2 bases, J shed 8 bases, and the junction held 5 bases outside the gene matches. CDR3 length: 16 residues. CDR3 sequence: CASSLSWTSGRYEQFF. CDR3 DNA sequence: TGTGCCAGCAGCTTAAGCTGGACTAGCGGGAGGTATGAGCAGTTCTTC.

The chain recombines TRBV12-3 or TRBV12-4 with TRBJ2-7; D gene uncertain. This CDR3 is 14 amino acids long. Trimming took off 7 bases at V and 0 bases at J, with 13 bases between the two ends. The CDR3 protein is CASTLAGFSYEQYF. The CDR3, as DNA: TGTGCCAGCACCTTAGCCGGGTTCTCCTACGAGCAGTACTTC.

As for this clonotype: A much larger clonotype is one base distant, so this may be a read error. The V call is TRBV5-6, the J call TRBJ1-1; tentative D call: TRBD1 (5 bases). The CDR3 extends over 15 amino acids. CDR1 and CDR2 from the germline V gene are SGHDT and YYEEEE. Deletions cut 4 bases from V and 4 bases from J, with 17 bases between. The CDR3 sequence is CASSRGGISATEAFF. The DNA of the CDR3 is TGTGCCAGCAGCAGGGGCGGGATCAGTGCCACTGAAGCTTTCTTT.

In this sample, this clonotype turned up many times. V is TRBV7-2 and J is TRBJ2-5, with 7 bases fitting TRBD2. Per germline, CDR1 SGHTA and CDR2 FQGNSA. The CDR3 loop spans 15 amino acids. The V and J ends lost 4 bases and 5 bases, in that order; junction bases with no gene match: 10. The chain's CDR3 is CASSSNGLVGETQYF. Written as DNA, the CDR3 is TGTGCCAGCAGCTCCAACGGACTAGTGGGTGAGACCCAGTACTTC.

This clonotype was detected ten times or more. This sequence joins TRBV20-1 and TRBJ1-1; 7 bases fit TRBD1. With V trimmed by 4 bases and J by 4 bases, 6 bases remained unmatched. Germline V lookup: CDR1 DFQATT, CDR2 SNEGSKA (reference sequence). The CDR3 sequence is 13 residues long. CDR3 sequence (DNA): TGCAGTGCTAAACAGGGGTTGGGCACTGAAGCTTTCTTT. Protein: CSAKQGLGTEAFF.

V usage is TRBV10-3 and J usage is TRBJ1-3; D possibly corresponds to TRBD1 (6 bases). V lost 6 bases, J lost 7 bases, and 13 bases lay in between. The CDR3 runs to 13 residues. Germline V gene lookup returns CDR1 ENHRY and CDR2 SYGVKD. CDR3 sequence: CAISLGQRNTIYF. The CDR3 DNA reads as TGTGCCATCAGCCTGGGACAAAGGAACACCATATATTTT.

This clonotype was picked up a small number of times. The chain combines TRBV3-1 with TRBJ1-1, with D uncertain. This CDR3 region has 14 residues. CDR1 LGHDT and CDR2 YNNKEL come from the germline V gene (reference sequence). V lost 2 bases and J lost 1, with 8 bases in between. In nucleotides, the CDR3 is TGTGCCAGCAGCCAACAGGCCAGGAACACTGAAGCTTTCTTT. Translated: CASSQQARNTEAFF.